The 24 T cell receptor beta chains given below trace back to one sample, sequenced in a study of blood T cell repertoires in COVID-19. Sequenced by immunoSEQ multiplex PCR; TCRdb stores in-frame clones only, minus some. Among more than 300,000 clones listed, around 86% were seen once. Source material: peripheral blood. These receptors came from a woman aged 50 to 60 with COVID-19, enrolled during active disease.

The DNA for the CDR3 is TGTGCCACCAGTGAGTCAGGGGGCGGCCATCAGCCCCAGCATTTT. This codes for CATSESGGGHQPQHF. The chain is built from TRBV24-1 and TRBJ1-5; TRBD1 matches at 8 bases. This CDR3 has 15 residues. The germline CDR1 and CDR2 sequences are KGHDR and SFDVKD. After removal of 4 bases from V and 5 bases from J, the junction contained 6 bases not matched to a gene.

J is TRBJ2-3 and V is TRBV5-1, with 12 positions matching TRBD2. V dropped 3 bases and J dropped 7; count of bases not matched to a gene: 6. This CDR3 has 15 residues. Germline V CDR1 and CDR2: SGHRS, YFSETQ. The DNA for the CDR3 is TGCGCCAGCAGCTGGTTGACTAGCGGGAGTTATACGCAGTATTTT. It codes for CASSWLTSGSYTQYF.

The chain recombines TRBV30 with TRBJ2-3, with TRBD2 identical over 9 bases. The junction had 8 bases not matched to a gene; V was cut back by 3 bases and J by 4 bases. This CDR3 has 15 amino acids. Germline assignment: CDR1 GTSNPN and CDR2 SVGIG (reference sequence). DNA of the CDR3: TGTGCCTGGAGGCCGGGACTAGCCAGCGCAGATACGCAGTATTTT. Amino acid sequence: CAWRPGLASADTQYF.

The chain uses TRBV6-2 or TRBV6-3 and TRBJ2-7; D not resolved. Trimming removed 2 bases at V and 3 bases at J, with 14 bases between. Germline lookup yields CDR1 MNHEY and CDR2 SVGEGT. The CDR3 runs to 15 residues. The CDR3 nucleotides read TGTGCCAGCAGTTACCCCAATACAGCATTCTACGAGCAGTACTTC. It specifies CASSYPNTAFYEQYF.

Worth noting for this clone: The same CDR3 is also encoded by other DNA sequences in this sample. The chain has TRBV5-1 and TRBJ1-4; D is possibly TRBD1 (6 bases). Germline V lookup: CDR1 SGHRS, CDR2 YFSETQ. V gave up 4 bases and J gave up 0 bases, with 10 bases separating them. The CDR3 loop spans 15 amino acids. CDR3 DNA sequence: TGCGCCAGCAGCCCCAGGACAGCAACTAATGAAAAACTGTTTTTT. Protein sequence: CASSPRTATNEKLFF.

The chain is built from TRBV14 and TRBJ2-1; TRBD2 matches 14 bases. Germline loops: CDR1 SGHDN, CDR2 FVKESK. The V gene end was trimmed by 4 bases and the J gene end by 6 bases; junction bases not matched to a gene: 8. CDR3 length equals 17 residues. The CDR3 loop is CASSRGLAGVGGNEQFF. The CDR3 DNA sequence: TGTGCCAGCAGCCGGGGACTAGCGGGAGTTGGGGGCAATGAGCAGTTCTTC.

This clone came up once. The genes are TRBV7-9 and TRBJ2-7; D gene ambiguous. The CDR3 extends over 14 amino acids. Germline V gene lookup returns CDR1 SEHNR and CDR2 FQNEAQ (reference sequence). The V and J ends lost 7 bases and 2 bases respectively, with 15 bases between them. CDR3: CASTARDWPYEQYF. The DNA of the CDR3 is TGTGCCAGCACCGCCCGAGACTGGCCCTACGAGCAGTACTTC.

J is TRBJ2-1 and V is TRBV6-6; the match to TRBD2 covers 12 bases. Trimming removed 6 bases from V and 4 bases from J; junction bases left unmatched: 4. CDR3 length: 15 residues. CDR1 and CDR2 (germline): MNHNY, SVGAGI (reference sequence). The CDR3: CASRSSGREYNEQFF. The CDR3 nucleotides read TGTGCCAGCAGATCTAGCGGGAGGGAGTACAATGAGCAGTTCTTC.

The rearrangement joins TRBV6-5 to TRBJ2-1; D is unresolved. The V gene's germline CDR1 is MNHEY and CDR2 SVGAGI. The CDR3 covers 14 residues. Trimming took 8 bases from V and 3 from J, leaving 14 bases between them. CDR3 bases: TGTGCCAGCTTACAGAGCCCTTACTACAATGAGCAGTTCTTC. It translates to CASLQSPYYNEQFF.

The chain uses TRBV5-1 and TRBJ2-1; 12 bases fit TRBD2. Germline CDR1 SGHRS, CDR2 YFSETQ. The length of the CDR3 is 17 residues. With V trimmed by 2 bases and J by 7 bases, 10 bases remained unmatched. The CDR3 is CASSFYLAGGPGNEQFF. Here the CDR3 DNA reads TGCGCCAGCAGCTTTTACCTAGCGGGAGGGCCGGGAAATGAGCAGTTCTTC. Full variable domain (remainder filled in from reference TRBV5-1 and TRBJ2-1): KAGVTQTPRYLIKTRGQQVTLSCSPISGHRSVSWYQQTPGQGLQFLFEYFSETQRNKGNFPGRFSGRQFSNSRSEMNVSTLELGDSALYLCASSFYLAGGPGNEQFFGPGTRLTVL.

A word on this clone: An end of the junction differs from the germline gene, which may be a read error. The gene calls are TRBV6-5 and TRBJ1-1; D gene ambiguous. The CDR3 contains 14 residues. Germline loops: CDR1 MNHEY, CDR2 SVGAGI. CDR3 sequence (DNA): TGTGCCAGCAGTTACTCGGACTCCCCGTCGAAACAGAATTTT. It translates to CASSYSDSPSKQNF.

This clone was observed a single time. The rearrangement joins TRBV4-1 to TRBJ2-4; 8 nucleotides agree with TRBD1. Germline V gene sequence: CDR1 MGHRA, CDR2 YSYEKL. The V segment lost 4 bases and the J segment 3 bases; nucleotides outside the gene matches: 5. The CDR3 sequence is 15 residues long. CDR3 nucleotides: TGCGCCAGCAGCCTTGGACAGGGTGTCAAAAACATTCAGTACTTC. Amino acids: CASSLGQGVKNIQYF.

The chain recombines TRBV25-1 with TRBJ1-2, with 10 bases matching TRBD1. CDR3 size: 14 residues. Trimming at V came to 3 bases and at J to 4 bases, leaving 2 bases not matched to a gene. Germline assignment: CDR1 MGHDK and CDR2 SYGVNS. The CDR3 DNA reads as TGTGCCAGCAGTGAGGGACAGGGGCTCTATGGCTACACCTTC. Amino acids: CASSEGQGLYGYTF.

The chain employs TRBV18 and TRBJ1-1, with TRBD1 identical over 10 bases. CDR1 and CDR2 (germline): KGHSH, LQKENI. V lost 3 bases, J lost 3 bases, and 4 bases stayed unmatched. The CDR3 length is 15 residues. The CDR3 protein is CASSPRQGADTEAFF. The CDR3 coding sequence is TGTGCCAGCTCACCGAGACAGGGGGCGGACACTGAAGCTTTCTTT. Full variable domain (outside the CDR3, taken from reference TRBV18 and TRBJ1-1): NAGVMQNPRHLVRRRGQEARLRCSPMKGHSHVYWYRQLPEEGLKFMVYLQKENIIDESGMPKERFSAEFPKEGPSILRIQQVVRGDSAAYFCASSPRQGADTEAFFGQGTRLTVV.

This sequence joins TRBV28 and TRBJ1-2, with D possibly TRBD1 on 5 matching bases. V was pared by 4 bases and J by 4 bases, with 16 bases between. CDR3 length: 15 residues. From germline, CDR1 is MDHEN and CDR2 SYDVKM. As DNA, the CDR3 is TGTGCCAGCAGTTCTTTCCCGGGGGGTTCCTATGGCTACACCTTC. Its translation: CASSSFPGGSYGYTF.

Only one count was recorded for this clone. The chain is built from TRBV24-1 and TRBJ2-3; tentative D call: TRBD2 (6 bases). V lost 0 bases and J 0 bases, leaving 12 bases between the germline ends. The germline gives CDR1 KGHDR, CDR2 SFDVKD. This CDR3 has 17 residues. The CDR3 coding sequence is TGTGCCACCAGTGATTTGGCGGGACCCTTAAGCACAGATACGCAGTATTTT. This sequence encodes CATSDLAGPLSTDTQYF.

The rearrangement joins TRBV15 to TRBJ2-1; D is perhaps TRBD1 (5 bases). Trimming shortened V by 5 bases and J by 1 base, and 15 bases separated the two germline ends. The CDR3 extends over 16 amino acids. Germline CDR1 and CDR2: LNHNV and YYDKDF (reference sequence). DNA of the CDR3: TGTGCCACCAGCGGACCGGACAAAGGGTCCTACAATGAGCAGTTCTTC. Residues: CATSGPDKGSYNEQFF.

The rearrangement joins TRBV5-4 to TRBJ1-4; TRBD1 aligns across 7 bases. CDR1 is SGHNT, CDR2 YYREEE, per germline (reference sequence). The CDR3 has 16 amino acids. The ends lost 3 bases at V and 2 bases at J; junction bases unmatched: 7. CDR3 amino acids: CASSSFATGTNEKLFF. In nucleotides, the CDR3 is TGTGCCAGCAGCTCTTTCGCGACAGGGACTAATGAAAAACTGTTTTTT.

CDR3 residues: CASSQETSGGTDTQYF. Written as DNA, the CDR3 is TGTGCCAGCAGCCAAGAAACTAGCGGGGGGACAGATACGCAGTATTTT. The J gene is TRBJ2-3, the V gene TRBV4-2, with 12 bases aligning to TRBD2. This CDR3 has 16 amino acids. Losses at the gene ends were 0 bases for V and 3 bases for J; bases not matched to a gene: 1. CDR1 and CDR2 (germline): LGHNA, YNFKEQ.

This CDR3 is CASSKGLADIGEQYF. DNA for the CDR3: TGTGCCAGTAGTAAGGGACTAGCGGACATCGGCGAGCAGTACTTC. The chain recombines TRBV19 with TRBJ2-7; TRBD2 agrees at 11 bases. Trimming cost V 4 bases and J 6 bases; bases outside gene matches: 8. Germline CDR1 is LNHDA and CDR2 is SQIVND (reference sequence). The CDR3 is 15 amino acids.

The chain uses TRBV30 and TRBJ2-2; D gene unclear. The length of the CDR3 is 19 residues. Looked up from germline, CDR1 is GTSNPN and CDR2 is SVGIG (reference sequence). V lost 0 bases to trimming and J lost 0 bases, with 20 bases between them. The DNA of the CDR3 is TGTGCCTGGAGTGTACGCCAGTGGTTGGGTCAGGCGAACACCGGGGAGCTGTTTTTT. Translating it yields CAWSVRQWLGQANTGELFF.

The V and J genes are TRBV11-2 and TRBJ2-1; 11 nucleotides agree with TRBD2. The CDR3 loop spans 15 amino acids. The V segment lost 5 bases and the J segment 6 bases; nucleotides outside the gene matches: 6. Germline loops: CDR1 SGHAT, CDR2 FQNNGV. The CDR3 region is CASSAYSGGVNEQFF. CDR3 DNA sequence: TGTGCCAGCAGCGCCTATAGCGGGGGGGTCAATGAGCAGTTCTTC. The variable domain in full, with the rest retrieved from reference TRBV11-2 and TRBJ2-1, is EAGVAQSPRYKIIEKRQSVAFWCNPISGHATLYWYQQILGQGPKLLIQFQNNGVVDDSQLPKDRFSAERLKGVDSTLKIQPAKLEDSAVYLCASSAYSGGVNEQFFGPGTRLTVL.

The genes are TRBV11-3 and TRBJ2-2, with 7 bases identical to TRBD1. CDR1 and CDR2 from the germline V gene are SGHNT and YENEEA. After removal of 2 bases from V and 3 bases from J, the junction contained 6 bases not matched to a gene. The CDR3 runs to 16 residues. The CDR3 region has the DNA TGTGCCAGCAGCTTAAGAGGGGGCGCGGACACCGGGGAGCTGTTTTTT. This sequence encodes CASSLRGGADTGELFF.

This clone occurred once. V usage is TRBV6-5 and J usage is TRBJ1-3, with TRBD1 matching over 7 bases. This CDR3 region has 15 residues. V lost 5 bases, J lost 0 bases, and 4 bases stayed unmatched. CDR1 is MNHEY and CDR2 is SVGAGI in the germline V gene. DNA of the CDR3: TGTGCCAGCAGTCCGGACAGGAGCTCTGGAAACACCATATATTTT. Amino acid sequence: CASSPDRSSGNTIYF.